This is a list of T cell receptor beta chains from one sample in a study of blood T cell repertoires in COVID-19. The method was immunoSEQ multiplex PCR; TCRdb's version includes in-frame clones alone and lacks a portion of them. The repertoire holds roughly 220,000 clones, around nine tenths seen once, with about 15% in the top ten. Sequencing input: PBMCs or T cells enriched from blood (not recorded which). These receptors were obtained from a woman between 45 and 60 years old with acute COVID-19. Both conserved end residues are part of each CDR3. Fields, in order: D gene, J gene, clone size, V gene, CDR3 protein, CDR3 DNA. D genes are given only for firm matches. The size of a clone is reported for some rows only, either as once, few or many, or as a class for expanded clones.

>TRBD1|TRBJ1-2|.|TRBV7-9
CASSLLGGVSHGYTF
TGTGCCAGCAGCTTATTAGGGGGCGTCTCCCATGGCTACACCTTC
>.|TRBJ2-6|.|TRBV4-2
CASSQDGSSGANVLTF
TGTGCCAGCAGCCAAGATGGGAGCTCTGGGGCCAACGTCCTGACTTTC
>TRBD1|TRBJ1-2|.|TRBV9
CASSVGQGSPYGYTF
TGTGCCAGCAGCGTGGGACAGGGGAGTCCCTATGGCTACACCTTC
>.|TRBJ1-4|.|TRBV3-1/TRBV3-2
CASSHNAGINEKLFF
TGTGCCAGCAGCCATAATGCAGGGATTAATGAAAAACTGTTTTTT
>.|TRBJ2-7|.|TRBV29-1
CSVATGSYEQYF
TGCAGCGTTGCAACAGGGTCCTACGAGCAGTACTTC
>TRBD2|TRBJ2-1|.|TRBV9
CASSVVGGGPRDEQFF
TGTGCCAGCAGCGTAGTTGGGGGAGGGCCCAGGGATGAGCAGTTCTTC
>.|TRBJ1-6|.|TRBV5-1
CASSLGQNNSPLHF
TGCGCCAGCAGCTTGGGGCAGAATAATTCACCCCTCCACTTT
>.|TRBJ1-2|.|TRBV2
CASSLRAGNFYGYTF
TGTGCCAGCAGCCTTAGGGCAGGGAACTTCTATGGCTACACCTTC
>TRBD2|TRBJ2-7|once|TRBV4-2
CASSQGTGRPSYEQYF
TGTGCCAGCAGCCAAGGTACCGGGAGGCCCTCCTACGAGCAGTACTTC
>TRBD1|TRBJ2-3|.|TRBV7-2
CASSSYTGVGVTQYF
TGTGCCAGCAGCAGCTACACAGGGGTGGGGGTTACGCAGTATTTT
>.|TRBJ2-1|.|TRBV19
CASSNRDTSYNEQFF
TGTGCCAGCTCCAACCGGGACACCTCCTACAATGAGCAGTTCTTC
>TRBD2|TRBJ2-1|.|TRBV24-1
CATSDLSGGSKNEQFF
TGTGCCACCAGTGATTTGTCGGGCGGGAGTAAGAATGAGCAGTTCTTC
>TRBD1|TRBJ2-7|once|TRBV18
CASSPLDRGRVEQYF
TGTGCCAGCTCACCCCTGGACAGGGGGCGCGTTGAGCAGTACTTC
>TRBD1|TRBJ1-2|.|TRBV9
CASSAALGQPYGYTF
TGTGCCAGCAGCGCCGCCCTGGGACAGCCCTATGGCTACACCTTC
>TRBD1|TRBJ2-3|.|TRBV4-3
CASSLRDRASTDTQYF
TGCGCCAGCAGCCTCCGGGACAGAGCTAGCACAGATACGCAGTATTTT
>TRBD1|TRBJ1-2|.|TRBV6-5
CASSLDRGYGYTF
TGTGCCAGCAGTTTGGACAGGGGCTATGGCTACACCTTC
>TRBD2|TRBJ2-1|.|TRBV9
CASSVWREGREQFF
TGTGCCAGCAGCGTTTGGCGGGAGGGGCGTGAGCAGTTCTTC
>TRBD1|TRBJ2-1|.|TRBV5-4
CASSARQGMGHNEQFF
TGTGCCAGCAGCGCAAGACAGGGGATGGGGCACAATGAGCAGTTCTTC
>TRBD1|TRBJ2-3|.|TRBV19
CASTLDRWSDTQYF
TGTGCCAGTACCCTGGACAGGTGGTCAGATACGCAGTATTTT
>.|TRBJ1-1|once|TRBV12-3/TRBV12-4
CASSPMEDTEAFF
TGTGCCAGCAGTCCCATGGAGGACACTGAAGCTTTCTTT
>TRBD1|TRBJ2-2|once|TRBV27
CASSLWIGGNAGELFF
TGTGCCAGCAGTTTATGGATAGGGGGCAATGCCGGGGAGCTGTTTTTT
>.|TRBJ2-3|.|TRBV27
CASSFTVVGDTQYF
TGTGCCAGCAGTTTCACAGTTGTAGGAGATACGCAGTATTTT
>TRBD2|TRBJ2-4|.|TRBV2
CASSASGLATRWGNIQYF
TGTGCCAGCAGTGCCTCGGGACTAGCGACCCGCTGGGGGAACATTCAGTACTTC
>TRBD1|TRBJ2-5|.|TRBV5-1
CASSLGQGGRVGTQYF
TGCGCCAGCAGCTTGGGACAGGGTGGAAGGGTCGGGACCCAGTACTTC
>TRBD1|TRBJ1-1|.|TRBV14
CASSRTGATEAFF
TGTGCCAGCAGCCGGACAGGGGCCACTGAAGCTTTCTTT
>.|TRBJ2-3|.|TRBV7-3
CASSKAPQAGHTDTQYF
TGTGCCAGCAGCAAAGCCCCACAGGCCGGGCACACAGATACGCAGTATTTT
>.|TRBJ1-2|.|TRBV27
CASSPLWGAYGYTF
TGTGCCAGCAGTCCACTTTGGGGCGCCTATGGCTACACCTTC
>TRBD1|TRBJ1-2|.|TRBV6-5
CASSQGQGAVLF
TGTGCCAGCAGTCAGGGACAGGGGGCAGTATTATTC
>TRBD1|TRBJ1-2|.|TRBV19
CASRIRTGLGYTF
TGTGCCAGTAGAATAAGGACAGGGCTGGGCTACACCTTC
>TRBD2|TRBJ2-3|.|TRBV28
CASSPWASGSRIDTQYF
TGTGCCAGCAGTCCTTGGGCTAGCGGGAGTCGTATTGATACGCAGTATTTT
>TRBD2|TRBJ2-7|once|TRBV9
CASSRLAGGEEQYF
TGTGCCAGCAGCAGACTAGCGGGAGGTGAAGAGCAGTACTTC
>TRBD2|TRBJ2-1|.|TRBV18
CASSSTSNNEQFF
TGTGCCAGCTCCTCGACTAGCAACAATGAGCAGTTCTTC
>.|TRBJ2-3|.|TRBV19
CASSIWEFGTDTQYF
TGTGCCAGTAGTATTTGGGAGTTTGGCACAGATACGCAGTATTTT
>.|TRBJ2-1|.|TRBV2
CASSDGEGVNEQFF
TGTGCCAGCAGTGACGGGGAGGGGGTAAATGAGCAGTTCTTC
>TRBD2|TRBJ2-6|.|TRBV5-1
CASSLIPSLAGGSSGANVLTF
TGCGCCAGCAGCTTGATTCCCAGTCTAGCGGGAGGAAGCTCTGGGGCCAACGTCCTGACTTTC
>.|TRBJ1-1|.|TRBV11-3
CASSLAKLRGFEAFF
TGTGCCAGCAGCTTAGCCAAGTTACGGGGTTTTGAAGCTTTCTTT
>TRBD2|TRBJ2-5|.|TRBV15
CATSRDGLAGLGETQYF
TGTGCCACCAGCAGAGATGGGCTAGCGGGTTTGGGGGAGACCCAGTACTTC
>.|TRBJ2-6|.|TRBV28
CASSSGGANVLTF
TGTGCCAGCAGTTCAGGGGGGGCCAACGTCCTGACTTTC
>.|TRBJ2-1|.|TRBV7-2
CASSFGTDYNEQFF
TGTGCCAGCAGCTTTGGGACTGATTACAATGAGCAGTTCTTC
>.|TRBJ2-7|.|TRBV2
CASSAPSGEQYF
TGTGCCAGCAGTGCCCCTTCGGGAGAGCAGTACTTC
>TRBD2|TRBJ2-1|once|TRBV3-1/TRBV3-2
CASSQVWAGGRHNEQFF
TGTGCCAGCAGCCAAGTCTGGGCGGGAGGGCGTCACAATGAGCAGTTCTTC
>.|TRBJ2-3|.|TRBV19
CASSISGVGDTQYF
TGTGCCAGTAGTATTTCGGGAGTCGGAGATACGCAGTATTTT
>.|TRBJ1-2|.|TRBV30
CAWSSGHNYGYTF
TGTGCCTGGAGTTCAGGGCACAACTATGGCTACACCTTC
>TRBD2|TRBJ2-5|once|TRBV7-6
CASSPGLASGETQYF
TGTGCCAGCAGCCCGGGACTAGCGAGTGGGGAGACCCAGTACTTC
>TRBD2|TRBJ2-3|.|TRBV19
CASSIRAGVGTDTQYF
TGTGCCAGTAGTATAAGGGCGGGAGTAGGCACAGATACGCAGTATTTT
>TRBD2|TRBJ2-2|.|TRBV27
CASSSPTSGRTNTGELFF
TGTGCCAGCAGTTCCCCGACTAGCGGGAGGACGAACACCGGGGAGCTGTTTTTT
>TRBD1|TRBJ1-1|once|TRBV6-5
CASTKDRGFTEAFF
TGTGCCAGCACCAAGGACAGGGGGTTCACTGAAGCTTTCTTT
>TRBD1|TRBJ2-5|.|TRBV28
CASRPLDRAKETQYF
TGTGCCAGCAGGCCCCTCGACAGGGCAAAAGAGACCCAGTACTTC
>.|TRBJ1-1|few|TRBV7-2
CASSSGMNTEAFF
TGTGCCAGCAGCTCCGGTATGAACACTGAAGCTTTCTTT
>.|TRBJ2-7|.|TRBV2
CASSVYLYEQYF
TGTGCCAGCAGTGTATACCTATACGAGCAGTACTTC
>.|TRBJ2-5|once|TRBV12-3/TRBV12-4
CASSGRGQETQYF
TGTGCCAGCAGTGGAAGGGGACAAGAGACCCAGTACTTC
>TRBD2|TRBJ2-2|.|TRBV6-6
CASRLASTGELFF
TGTGCCAGCAGACTAGCGTCCACCGGGGAGCTGTTTTTT
>TRBD1|TRBJ1-1|once|TRBV7-8
CASSFAGTVNTEAFF
TGTGCCAGCAGCTTTGCCGGGACAGTAAACACTGAAGCTTTCTTT
>.|TRBJ2-5|.|TRBV27
CASSFTSIGTQYF
TGTGCCAGCAGTTTCACTAGCATCGGGACCCAGTACTTC
>.|TRBJ2-3|.|TRBV27
CATHLPGTDTQYF
TGTGCCACACACCTCCCAGGGACAGATACGCAGTATTTT
>.|TRBJ1-1|.|TRBV27
CASTLGVVTEAFF
TGTGCCAGCACCCTCGGGGTGGTCACTGAAGCTTTCTTT